The 14 T cell receptor beta chains given below trace back to one sample, sequenced in a study of blood T cell repertoires in COVID-19. Generated by immunoSEQ multiplex PCR, the TCRdb table keeps only in-frame clones and is missing some. This table has about 240,000 clones, about 80% appearing once. Material for sequencing was peripheral blood. The receptors here all came from a man aged 25-45 years who had recovered from COVID-19.

The gene calls are TRBV14 and TRBJ1-3, with D unclear. Germline assignment: CDR1 SGHDN and CDR2 FVKESK. This CDR3 contains 15 residues. V dropped 1 base and J dropped 7 bases, with 14 bases sitting between them. The CDR3 loop is CASSQGHPLMNTIYF. The CDR3 DNA follows: TGTGCCAGCAGCCAAGGACACCCGCTAATGAACACCATATATTTT.

J is TRBJ2-7 and V is TRBV14; D gene unclear. The germline V and J ends were trimmed by 4 bases and 0 bases, with 10 bases remaining between them. Germline values: CDR1 SGHDN, CDR2 FVKESK. The CDR3 consists of 14 residues. CDR3 in amino acids: CASSPYRPSYEQYF. CDR3 sequence (DNA): TGTGCCAGCAGCCCCTACAGACCCTCCTACGAGCAGTACTTC.

The V gene is TRBV5-5, the J gene TRBJ2-5, with TRBD2 matching 10 bases. The trim removed 3 bases at V and 1 base at J, leaving 6 bases unmatched. CDR3 length: 16 amino acids. CDR1 and CDR2 (germline): SGHKS, YYEKEE (reference sequence). The CDR3 is CASSSLAGGPQETQYF. The CDR3 bases are TGTGCCAGCAGCTCCTTAGCGGGGGGACCCCAAGAGACCCAGTACTTC.

The V and J genes are TRBV7-3 and TRBJ2-1, with D possibly TRBD2 on 5 matching bases. CDR1 and CDR2 from the germline V gene are SGHTA and FQGTGA. This CDR3 contains 12 residues. The V and J ends lost 5 bases and 10 bases respectively, with 12 bases between them. CDR3 sequence (DNA): TGTGCCAGCAGCCCGAGGGTTGGCGAGCAGTTCTTC. This translates into CASSPRVGEQFF.

This clone was counted a single time. This chain connects TRBV4-1 to TRBJ2-7; no definite D call. Per germline, CDR1 MGHRA and CDR2 YSYEKL. The V and J ends lost 5 bases and 3 bases respectively, with 11 bases between them. The CDR3 has 13 residues. The CDR3 DNA follows: TGCGCCAGCAGCACAACGTCGGGCTACGAGCAGTACTTC. Amino acid sequence: CASSTTSGYEQYF.

V and J are TRBV28 and TRBJ2-7; D may be TRBD1 (5 bases). CDR3 length: 14 amino acids. V lost 6 bases and J 4 bases, leaving 16 bases between the germline ends. In germline, CDR1 is MDHEN, CDR2 SYDVKM. CDR3 bases: TGTGCCAGCAGCCCCGTGGGTAGGGGTTACGAGCAGTACGTC. It is translated as CASSPVGRGYEQYV.

V is TRBV29-1 and J is TRBJ1-1; 7 positions match TRBD1. V shed 4 bases, J shed 10 bases, and the junction held 15 bases outside the gene matches. CDR3 size: 14 residues. From germline, CDR1 is SQVTM and CDR2 ANQGSEA. CDR3 in DNA: TGCAGCGTTGTGGGGACAGCCGAAGTCGTTGGAGCTTTCTTT. Translating it yields CSVVGTAEVVGAFF. Variable domain in full (rest from reference TRBV29-1 and TRBJ1-1): SAVISQKPSRDICQRGTSLTIQCQVDSQVTMMFWYRQQPGQSLTLIATANQGSEATYESGFVIDKFPISRPNLTFSTLTVSNMSPEDSSIYLCSVVGTAEVVGAFFGQGTRLTVV.

V usage is TRBV7-9 and J usage is TRBJ2-4; D ambiguous. Trimming stripped 4 bases from V and 2 bases from J, with 6 bases between. The germline V gene encodes CDR1 SEHNR and CDR2 FQNEAQ (reference sequence). CDR3 size: 13 residues. The CDR3 DNA sequence: TGTGCCAGCAGCTCTAGGACCAAAAACATTCAGTACTTC. It is translated as CASSSRTKNIQYF.

This chain connects TRBV7-2 to TRBJ2-7; D not certain. V shed 1 base and J shed 3 bases, with 7 bases lying between them. This CDR3 region has 13 residues. The germline gives CDR1 SGHTA, CDR2 FQGNSA. CDR3 residues: CASSLDNNYEQYF. The DNA for the CDR3 is TGTGCCAGCAGCTTAGACAACAACTACGAGCAGTACTTC.

J is TRBJ1-4 and V is TRBV7-2; a weak D match, TRBD1 (5 bases). Trimming took off 1 base at V and 3 bases at J, with 9 bases between the two ends. The CDR3 is 15 amino acids. Germline CDR1 SGHTA, CDR2 FQGNSA. CDR3 bases: TGTGCCAGCAGCTTAGAGGGGTCAGCTAATGAAAAACTGTTTTTT. Protein sequence: CASSLEGSANEKLFF.

This clone was counted once. The chain links TRBV18 to TRBJ2-3, with 11 bases identical to TRBD2. V shed 5 bases, J shed 6 bases, and the junction held 7 bases outside the gene matches. CDR3 size: 15 residues. Germline CDR1 reads KGHSH; CDR2 reads LQKENI. CDR3: CASSTPSGGFDTQYF. In DNA, the CDR3 is TGTGCCAGCTCAACTCCTAGCGGGGGGTTTGATACGCAGTATTTT. Full variable domain (outside the CDR3, taken from reference TRBV18 and TRBJ2-3): NAGVMQNPRHLVRRRGQEARLRCSPMKGHSHVYWYRQLPEEGLKFMVYLQKENIIDESGMPKERFSAEFPKEGPSILRIQQVVRGDSAAYFCASSTPSGGFDTQYFGPGTRLTVL.

The V and J genes are TRBV7-2 and TRBJ2-7, with 8 positions matching TRBD2. The germline V gene encodes CDR1 SGHTA and CDR2 FQGNSA. V dropped 4 bases and J dropped 0; count of bases not matched to a gene: 8. The CDR3 runs 16 residues. The CDR3 here is CASSYGGAGASYEQYF. CDR3 coding DNA: TGTGCCAGCAGCTATGGCGGAGCGGGGGCCTCCTACGAGCAGTACTTC.

CDR3 coding DNA: TGTGCCAGCAGTACCCCGGGACAGCTAAACATTCAGTACTTC. Translation gives CASSTPGQLNIQYF. The V and J genes are TRBV28 and TRBJ2-4; 7 bases match TRBD1. The CDR3 extends over 14 amino acids. The J segment lost 6 bases and the V segment lost 5 bases, leaving 7 bases of the junction unmatched. Germline V CDR1 and CDR2: MDHEN, SYDVKM.

This chain links TRBV5-1 with TRBJ1-3; 8 bases line up with TRBD1. Trimming removed 3 bases from V and 8 bases from J; junction bases left unmatched: 10. The CDR3 extends over 15 amino acids. Germline V gene data show CDR1 as SGHRS and CDR2 as YFSETQ. The CDR3 sequence: CASSWGLQGADTIYF. The CDR3 DNA reads TGCGCCAGCAGCTGGGGCCTCCAGGGGGCGGACACCATATATTTT.